Presented here are 22 T cell receptor beta chains from one specimen sequenced in a study of T cell clonality in common variable immunodeficiency. Using immunoSEQ multiplex PCR, the repertoire was profiled, and TCRdb retains in-frame clones only, with some absent. The sample contains some 14,000 clones, none occurring once; about an eighth lies in the top ten. Their antigens are not known. Study-wide results and limits: Common variable immunodeficiency TCR beta sequences reportedly had fewer deletions and N-nucleotide insertions.

Sequencing was performed on peripheral blood mononuclear cells. The receptors stem from a human donor with common variable immunodeficiency.

This clone has a handful of counts. With the read ending 3 residues before the CDR3 end, the germline J gene is used to fill in that end. The J gene is TRBJ1-6, the V gene TRBV30, with TRBD1 matching 12 bases. The CDR3 consists of 17 residues. Per the germline V gene, CDR1 is GTSNPN and CDR2 is SVGIG (reference sequence). V dropped 2 bases and J dropped 6; count of bases not matched to a gene: 8. The sequenced CDR3 bases are TGTGCCTGGAGTATACCGGGACAGGGGGCTCCTAATTCACCC. Encoded protein: CAWSIPGQGAPNSP. The CDR3 as a whole reads CAWSIPGQGAPNSPLHF.

This clone has only a few counts. The DNA read from the CDR3 is TGTGCCATCACTGAAGCGGGACGGCTCAATGAG. Its protein is CAITEAGRLNE. The full CDR3 protein reads CAITEAGRLNEQFF. The gene calls are TRBV10-3 and TRBJ2-1; 7 bases line up with TRBD2. The CDR3 end falls 3 residues outside the read, so it is completed with the germline J gene. The length of the CDR3 is 14 residues. Per the germline V gene, CDR1 is ENHRY and CDR2 is SYGVKD. The junction had 9 bases not matched to a gene; V was cut back by 7 bases and J by 6 bases.

Note on this clone: The CDR3 goes on 3 residues after the read ends, and that part is filled in from the germline J gene. The J gene is TRBJ2-7, the V gene TRBV5-1; TRBD2 matches 9 bases. Germline trimming cut 0 bases from V and 2 bases from J; bases unmatched to any gene: 3. Germline CDR1 SGHRS, CDR2 YFSETQ. The CDR3 totals 15 residues. The sequenced part of the CDR3 DNA is TGCGCCAGCAGCTTGGAGGGCGGGAGGGCCTACGAG. This sequence encodes CASSLEGGRAYE. The entire CDR3 reads CASSLEGGRAYEQYF.

Note on this clone: The observed sequence ends 3 residues before the CDR3 terminus, with the missing tail filled in from the germline J gene. The rearrangement links TRBV19 to TRBJ1-4; 7 bases are a match to TRBD1. Germline CDR1 LNHDA, CDR2 SQIVND (reference sequence). The trim removed 7 bases at V and 9 bases at J, leaving 11 bases unmatched. CDR3 length: 14 amino acids. The sequenced CDR3 bases are TGTGCCAGTAACGCGGGACAGCGAACACAAAAA. Amino acid sequence: CASNAGQRTQK. The whole CDR3 region reads CASNAGQRTQKLFF. Variable domain in full (rest from reference TRBV19 and TRBJ1-4): DGGITQSPKYLFRKEGQNVTLSCEQNLNHDAMYWYRQDPGQGLRLIYYSQIVNDFQKGDIAEGYSVSREKKESFPLTVTSAQKNPTAFYLCASNAGQRTQKLFFGSGTQLSVL.

As to this clone: Read data end 3 residues before the CDR3 end; the end is taken from the germline J gene. This chain connects TRBV19 to TRBJ1-6, with 7 bases that match TRBD1. Germline CDR1 reads LNHDA; CDR2 reads SQIVND (reference sequence). Germline trimming cut 5 bases from V and 10 bases from J; bases unmatched to any gene: 8. The CDR3 is made up of 14 amino acids. The DNA read from the CDR3 is TGTGCCAGTAGTGACCGGGACAGCGAGTCACCC. Translation: CASSDRDSESP. The entire CDR3 reads CASSDRDSESPLHF.

This clone was seen only a few times. The read terminates 3 residues ahead of where the CDR3 ends, so the germline J gene completes it. This chain uses TRBV5-4 with TRBJ2-5; a weak D match, TRBD2 (6 bases). CDR1 and CDR2 (germline): SGHNT, YYREEE (reference sequence). The V gene lost 4 bases and the J gene lost 5 bases, with 9 bases spanning the gap. This CDR3 spans 12 amino acids. The CDR3 protein is CASSPGLETQYF. CDR3 DNA (partial): TGTGCCAGCAGCCCGGGACTGGAGACC.

This clone was seen more than once but under ten times. The DNA ends 3 residues before the CDR3 does, and the rest of the CDR3 is filled in from the germline J gene. The chain links TRBV18 to TRBJ2-7; tentative D call: TRBD1 (6 bases). The CDR3 loop spans 15 amino acids. V was pared by 0 bases and J by 6 bases, with 15 bases between. The germline V gene encodes CDR1 KGHSH and CDR2 LQKENI. CDR3 sequence: CASSPPKGQYPEQYF. Partial CDR3 DNA: TGTGCCAGCTCACCACCTAAGGGACAATACCCCGAG.

A remark on this clone: Read coverage stops 3 residues before the CDR3 terminus; the germline J gene supplies the remainder. The V and J genes are TRBV30 and TRBJ2-1, with 14 bases lining up with TRBD2. Trimming cost V 0 bases and J 9 bases; bases outside gene matches: 16. The CDR3 contains 19 residues. CDR1 is GTSNPN, CDR2 SVGIG, per germline (reference sequence). The sequenced part of the CDR3 DNA is TGTGCCTGGAGTGTACTTGACCGTTGGACTAGCGGGGGGTTAGTTGAG. Encoded protein: CAWSVLDRWTSGGLVE. From start to end, the CDR3 is CAWSVLDRWTSGGLVEQFF. The variable domain in full, completed from reference TRBV30 and TRBJ2-1, reads SQTIHQWPATLVQPVGSPLSLECTVEGTSNPNLYWYRQAAGRGLQLLFYSVGIGQISSEVPQNLSASRPQDRQFILSSKKLLLSDSGFYLCAWSVLDRWTSGGLVEQFFGPGTRLTVL.

About this clone: The sequenced fragment ends 3 residues before the CDR3 boundary, so the rest is inferred from the germline J gene. The rearrangement links TRBV7-9 to TRBJ2-7; perhaps TRBD1 as D (6 bases). The ends were cut back, 2 bases at V and 6 bases at J, with 17 bases in the middle. This CDR3 comprises 15 residues. Germline-derived CDR1 and CDR2 are SEHNR and FQNEAQ (reference sequence). The CDR3 DNA, read in part, is TGTGCCAGCAGCTTAAATAATCAACAGGGATTCGAG. Protein product: CASSLNNQQGFE. From start to end, the CDR3 is CASSLNNQQGFEQYF.

This clone was counted a few times. Coverage ceases 3 residues before the CDR3 finishes, and the germline J gene fills in the end. The rearrangement uses TRBV7-8 and TRBJ1-2, with 9 bases that match TRBD1. Germline CDR1 SGHVS, CDR2 FQNEAQ. The CDR3 has 15 residues. The CDR3 DNA, read in part, is TGTGCCAGCAGCTTAGGGGGACAGGGTTCGATCGGC. Translated: CASSLGGQGSIG. The CDR3 in full is CASSLGGQGSIGYTF.

Points on this clone: The CDR3 end is not reached by the read, which stops 3 residues before it; the germline J gene fills it in. The rearrangement uses TRBV2 and TRBJ2-1; 10 positions match TRBD2. The CDR3 spans 15 residues. With 5 bases clipped from V and 4 bases from J, the junction kept 5 bases outside the gene matches. CDR1 SNHLY and CDR2 FYNNEI come from the germline V gene. CDR3 DNA, as far as it was read: TGTGCCAGCAGTCGGATAGCGGGGGGATACAATGAG. Residues: CASSRIAGGYNE. The CDR3 in full is CASSRIAGGYNEQFF.

This clone has just a few counts. The read ends 3 residues early relative to the CDR3; the germline J gene fills the gap. The chain uses TRBV29-1 and TRBJ1-5, with no clear D. CDR1 is SQVTM, CDR2 ANQGSEA, per germline. There are 14 residues in the CDR3. Trimming took off 4 bases at V and 0 bases at J, with 10 bases between the two ends. The part of the CDR3 DNA that was read is TGCAGCGTTGGAGGCGGTGATAGCAATCAGCCC. Translating it yields CSVGGGDSNQP. The entire CDR3 protein reads CSVGGGDSNQPQHF.

Within the sample, this clone is medium-sized. Sequencing ends 3 residues short of the CDR3 end; the germline J gene provides the rest. The rearrangement joins TRBV5-1 to TRBJ1-5; D might be TRBD1 (6 bases). The V gene lost 4 bases and the J gene lost 4 bases, with 9 bases spanning the gap. Germline V gene lookup returns CDR1 SGHRS and CDR2 YFSETQ. The CDR3 is 13 residues long. The DNA read from the CDR3 is TGCGCCAGCAGCGTAGACAGGAATCAGCCC. Amino acid sequence: CASSVDRNQP. The entire CDR3 protein is CASSVDRNQPQHF.

In its sample, this clone was seen a few times. The read halts 3 residues ahead of the CDR3 end, with the missing end drawn from the germline J gene. The gene calls are TRBV7-2 and TRBJ2-7; maybe TRBD1 (5 bases). The V gene's germline CDR1 is SGHTA and CDR2 FQGNSA. The CDR3 contains 14 residues. V was clipped by 5 bases and J by 1 base, with 12 bases between them. Partial CDR3 DNA: TGTGCCAGCAGCCCTCAGGGCACATCCTACGAG. Protein: CASSPQGTSYE. The whole CDR3 region reads CASSPQGTSYEQYF.

This clone was counted a few times. The CDR3 here is CASSPTTSGRINTQYF. The DNA read from the CDR3 is TGTGCCAGCAGTCCCACGACTAGCGGGAGAATAAATACG. The V and J genes are TRBV6-2 or TRBV6-3 and TRBJ2-3; 12 nucleotides match TRBD2. The read ends 3 residues shy of where the CDR3 ends; the end is completed using the germline J gene. V shed 5 bases, J shed 7 bases, and the junction held 10 bases outside the gene matches. Germline-derived CDR1 and CDR2 are MNHEY and SVGEGT. The CDR3 runs 16 residues.

On this clone: The read falls 3 residues short of the CDR3 end, and the missing part is taken from the germline J gene. The chain is built from TRBV7-2 and TRBJ2-3; D is possibly TRBD1 (5 bases). Germline lookup yields CDR1 SGHTA and CDR2 FQGNSA. The CDR3 sequence is 14 residues long. The V end lost 0 bases, the J end lost 6 bases, and 10 bases lay between the germline ends. CDR3 DNA, as far as it was read: TGTGCCAGCAGCTTAGCGCTCAGGGCGGATACG. This codes for CASSLALRADT. The whole CDR3 region reads CASSLALRADTQYF. The full variable domain, completed using reference TRBV7-2 and TRBJ2-3, is GAGVSQSPSNKVTEKGKDVELRCDPISGHTALYWYRQSLGQGLEFLIYFQGNSAPDKSGLPSDRFSAERTGGSVSTLTIQRTQQEDSAVYLCASSLALRADTQYFGPGTRLTVL.

As to this clone: The CDR3 is cut off 3 residues early in the read; its end comes from the germline J gene. The chain carries TRBV19 and TRBJ1-5, with D possibly being TRBD1 (5 bases). Germline CDR1 reads LNHDA; CDR2 reads SQIVND (reference sequence). Trimming removed 2 bases from V and 2 bases from J, with 10 bases in between. This CDR3 region has 15 residues. The DNA read from the CDR3 is TGTGCCAGTAGTATAACGGAAGGGGGCAATCAGCCC. Protein product: CASSITEGGNQP. The full CDR3 protein reads CASSITEGGNQPQHF.

As to this clone: The read gets to within 3 residues of the CDR3 end, and the germline J gene fills in the rest. The V call is TRBV6-1, the J call TRBJ2-7, with 8 nucleotides matching TRBD2. Germline assignment: CDR1 MNHNS and CDR2 SASEGT. The CDR3 consists of 16 residues. The J segment lost 4 bases and the V segment lost 0 bases, leaving 8 bases of the junction unmatched. The sequenced CDR3 bases are TGTGCCAGCAGTGAAGCGATAAGCGGGAGTACTTACGAG. Translating gives CASSEAISGSTYE. The full CDR3 sequence reads CASSEAISGSTYEQYF.

This clone was seen a handful of times. The read ends 3 residues early relative to the CDR3; the germline J gene fills the gap. The chain combines TRBV7-9 with TRBJ2-1, with D hard to call. CDR3 size: 13 residues. Trimming shortened V by 1 base and J by 7 bases, and 8 bases separated the two germline ends. The germline V gene encodes CDR1 SEHNR and CDR2 FQNEAQ (reference sequence). The CDR3 spells CASSLVPANEQFF. The sequenced CDR3 bases are TGTGCCAGCAGCTTAGTGCCTGCGAATGAG.

Comments on this clone: The read ends 3 residues before the CDR3 terminus; that terminus is restored from the germline J gene. The chain has TRBV6-1 and TRBJ1-2; TRBD1 matches at 8 bases. The ends lost 0 bases at V and 4 bases at J; junction bases unmatched: 4. This CDR3 spans 15 amino acids. The germline gives CDR1 MNHNS, CDR2 SASEGT. The CDR3 here is CASSEAPGGGYGYTF. Partial CDR3 DNA: TGTGCCAGCAGTGAAGCCCCAGGGGGCGGCTATGGC.

This clone turned up a few times. Sequencing ends 3 residues short of the CDR3 end; the germline J gene provides the rest. The V and J genes are TRBV7-8 and TRBJ1-1; 7 bases line up with TRBD1. The CDR3 covers 13 residues. Germline CDR1 and CDR2: SGHVS and FQNEAQ. CDR3 sequence: CASSPQGGSEAFF. The DNA read from the CDR3 is TGTGCCAGCAGCCCCCAAGGGGGCTCAGAA.

In its sample, this clone was seen many times. The CDR3 end lies 3 residues beyond the end of the read and is filled in from the germline J gene. The J gene is TRBJ1-4, the V gene TRBV5-1; possible D gene TRBD1, 6 bases. V lost 3 bases to trimming and J lost 3 bases, with 9 bases between them. The CDR3 extends over 14 amino acids. CDR1 is SGHRS and CDR2 is YFSETQ in the germline V gene. CDR3 sequence reads: CASSSQGSNEKLFF. The DNA read from the CDR3 is TGCGCCAGCAGCTCGCAGGGGTCTAATGAAAAA.